The clone carrying this TCR beta chain occurred a few times. This record belongs to a study of cytomegalovirus exposure and HLA in healthy donors. Some clones are missing from TCRdb's copy, which holds only in-frame ones; the method was immunoSEQ multiplex PCR. The table lists 89,000 or so clones, over 85% of them singletons. The trim removed 1 base at V and 1 base at J, leaving 7 bases unmatched. This CDR3 has 17 residues. Per the germline V gene, CDR1 is MGHRA and CDR2 is YSYEKL. The material sequenced was PBMCs. The rearrangement links TRBV4-1 to TRBJ1-1; 9 nucleotides line up with TRBD1. The sequence came from a woman aged 30 to 39 in good health and CMV-seropositive. The CDR3 DNA reads TGCGCCAGCAGCCAAGTCCCGGGACAGGGTCCGAACACTGAAGCTTTCTTT. It specifies CASSQVPGQGPNTEAFF.